This entry is about one T cell receptor beta chain. Its target is unknown. The CDR3 is 15 amino acids. Trimming removed 7 bases from V and 2 bases from J, with 16 bases in between. Per the germline V gene, CDR1 is MNHNS and CDR2 is SASEGT. The source of the sample is a study of identifying expanded T cells in peripheral blood. Study observations and caveats: Variance in clone template counts between approximately two-week samples significantly increased with total template count across all healthy donors.

The data were produced by immunoSEQ multiplex PCR, yet TCRdb's version contains in-frame clones alone and is incomplete. There are some 120,000 clones in the sample; approximately 80% occur only once, and about 3.1% lies in the top ten. The receptor was derived from a person aged 18 to 70 in good health. The J gene is TRBJ2-3, the V gene TRBV6-1, with TRBD2 as a possible D gene (5 bases). The sample was blood. The CDR3 coding sequence is TGTGCCAGCACCCTAGAGGGCTACTACACAGATACGCAGTATTTT. It encodes CASTLEGYYTDTQYF.